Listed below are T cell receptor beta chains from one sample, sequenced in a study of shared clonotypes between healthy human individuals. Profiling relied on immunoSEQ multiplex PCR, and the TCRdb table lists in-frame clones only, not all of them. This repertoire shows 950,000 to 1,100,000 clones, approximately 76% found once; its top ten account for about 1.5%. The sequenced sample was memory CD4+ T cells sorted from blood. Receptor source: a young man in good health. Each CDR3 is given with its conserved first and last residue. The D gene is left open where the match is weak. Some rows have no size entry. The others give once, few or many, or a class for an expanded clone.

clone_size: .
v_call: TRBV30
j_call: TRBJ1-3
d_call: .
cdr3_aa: CAWNVGDIPGNTIYF
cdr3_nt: TGTGCCTGGAATGTTGGGGATATTCCTGGAAACACCATATATTTT

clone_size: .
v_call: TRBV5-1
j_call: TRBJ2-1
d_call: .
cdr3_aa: CASSLAGSGPNEQFF
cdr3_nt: TGCGCCAGCAGCTTGGCAGGGAGTGGTCCGAATGAGCAGTTCTTC

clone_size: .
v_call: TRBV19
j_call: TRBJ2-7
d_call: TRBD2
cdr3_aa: CASSRTSGSSYEQYF
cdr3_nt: TGTGCCAGTAGTAGAACTAGCGGGAGCTCCTACGAGCAGTACTTC

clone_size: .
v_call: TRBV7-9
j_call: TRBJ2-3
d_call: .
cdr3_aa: CASSPWRTNTDTQYF
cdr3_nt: TGTGCCAGCAGCCCCTGGCGGACCAACACAGATACGCAGTATTTT

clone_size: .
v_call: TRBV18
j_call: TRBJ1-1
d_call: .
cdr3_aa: CASSPDVGLGNTEAFF
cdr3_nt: TGTGCCAGCTCACCGGATGTGGGCCTTGGGAACACTGAAGCTTTCTTT

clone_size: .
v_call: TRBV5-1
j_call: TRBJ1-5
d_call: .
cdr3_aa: CASSLGFDNQPQHF
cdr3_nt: TGCGCCAGCAGCTTAGGCTTTGACAATCAGCCCCAGCATTTT

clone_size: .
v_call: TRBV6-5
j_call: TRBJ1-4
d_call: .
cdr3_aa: CASSYSWGVGEKLFF
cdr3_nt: TGTGCCAGCAGTTACTCTTGGGGGGTCGGTGAAAAACTGTTTTTT

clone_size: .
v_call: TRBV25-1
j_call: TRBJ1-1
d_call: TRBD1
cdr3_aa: CASNRQGGGTEAFF
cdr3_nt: TGTGCCAGCAACAGACAGGGGGGAGGAACTGAAGCTTTCTTT

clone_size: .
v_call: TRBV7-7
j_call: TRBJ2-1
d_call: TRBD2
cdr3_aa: CASSLELAGEQFF
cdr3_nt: TGTGCTAGCAGCTTAGAACTAGCGGGTGAGCAGTTCTTC

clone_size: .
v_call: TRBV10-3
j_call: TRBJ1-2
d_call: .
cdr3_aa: CAIPGFYYGYTF
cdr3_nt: TGTGCCATCCCAGGGTTTTATTATGGCTACACCTTC

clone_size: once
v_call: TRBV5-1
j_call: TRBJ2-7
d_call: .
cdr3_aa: CASSLGPGSSYEQYF
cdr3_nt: TGCGCCAGCAGCTTGGGGCCGGGGAGCTCCTACGAGCAGTACTTC

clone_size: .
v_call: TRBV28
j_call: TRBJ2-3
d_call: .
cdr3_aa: CASSKAGENTQYF
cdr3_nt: TGTGCCAGCAGTAAAGCAGGGGAGAATACGCAGTATTTT

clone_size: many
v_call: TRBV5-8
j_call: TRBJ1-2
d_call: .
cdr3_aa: CASSLGRAANYGYTF
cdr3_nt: TGTGCCAGCAGCTTGGGGAGGGCAGCTAACTATGGCTACACCTTC

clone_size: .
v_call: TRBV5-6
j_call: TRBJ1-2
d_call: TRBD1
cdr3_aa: CASSLLGGASSGYTF
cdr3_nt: TGTGCCAGCAGCTTGTTAGGGGGCGCTTCCTCTGGCTACACCTTC

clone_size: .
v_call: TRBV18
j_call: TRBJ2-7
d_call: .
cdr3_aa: CASSPSSYEQYF
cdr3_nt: TGTGCCAGCTCACCCTCCTCCTACGAGCAGTACTTC

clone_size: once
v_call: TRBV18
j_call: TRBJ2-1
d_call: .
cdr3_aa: CASSPREQFF
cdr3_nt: TGTGCCAGCTCACCAAGGGAGCAGTTCTTC

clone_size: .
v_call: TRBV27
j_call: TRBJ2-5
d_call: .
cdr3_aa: CASSFSGGQGETQYF
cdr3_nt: TGTGCCAGCAGTTTCTCCGGGGGTCAAGGAGAGACCCAGTACTTC

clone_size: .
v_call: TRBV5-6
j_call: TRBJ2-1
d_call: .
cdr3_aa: CASSFGAGYNEQFF
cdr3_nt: TGTGCCAGCAGCTTTGGGGCGGGGTACAATGAGCAGTTCTTC

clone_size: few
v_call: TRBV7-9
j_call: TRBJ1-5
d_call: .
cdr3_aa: CASSLNGVDQPQHF
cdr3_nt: TGTGCCAGCAGCTTAAATGGGGTGGATCAGCCCCAGCATTTT

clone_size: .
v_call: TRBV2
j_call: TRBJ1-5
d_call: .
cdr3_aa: CASSDAAGGNQPQHF
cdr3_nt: TGTGCCAGCAGTGATGCCGCCGGGGGCAATCAGCCCCAGCATTTT

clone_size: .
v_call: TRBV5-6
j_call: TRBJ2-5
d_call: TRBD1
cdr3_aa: CASSFSQGQGKRETQYF
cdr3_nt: TGTGCCAGCAGCTTCTCTCAGGGACAGGGGAAACGAGAGACCCAGTACTTC

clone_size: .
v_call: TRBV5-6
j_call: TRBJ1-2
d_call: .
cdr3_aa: CASSSNNYGYTF
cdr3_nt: TGTGCCAGCAGCTCTAATAACTATGGCTACACCTTC

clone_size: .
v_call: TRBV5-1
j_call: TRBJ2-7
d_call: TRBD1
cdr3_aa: CASSKTQGVEQYF
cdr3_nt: TGCGCCAGCAGCAAGACCCAGGGGGTCGAGCAGTACTTC

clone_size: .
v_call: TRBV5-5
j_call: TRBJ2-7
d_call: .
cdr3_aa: CASSFGGAPEQYF
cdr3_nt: TGTGCCAGCAGCTTTGGCGGGGCTCCCGAGCAGTACTTC

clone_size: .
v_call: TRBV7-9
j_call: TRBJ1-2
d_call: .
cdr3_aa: CASSLALGYTF
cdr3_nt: TGTGCCAGCAGCTTAGCGTTAGGCTACACCTTC

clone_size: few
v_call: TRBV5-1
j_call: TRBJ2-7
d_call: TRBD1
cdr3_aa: CASSLNPWQGESSQAYF
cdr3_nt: TGCGCCAGCAGCTTGAATCCCTGGCAGGGGGAGAGCTCACAGGCGTACTTC

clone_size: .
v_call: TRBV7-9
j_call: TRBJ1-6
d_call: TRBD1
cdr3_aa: CASSLRTGGSNLPLHF
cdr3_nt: TGTGCCAGCAGCCTACGGACAGGGGGGAGTAATTTACCCCTCCACTTT

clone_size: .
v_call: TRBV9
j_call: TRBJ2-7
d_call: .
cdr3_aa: CASSVAPQGGDAEQYF
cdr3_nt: TGTGCCAGCAGCGTAGCCCCGCAAGGGGGGGATGCCGAGCAGTACTTC

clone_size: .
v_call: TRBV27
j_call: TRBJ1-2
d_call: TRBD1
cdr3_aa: CASYRQGAGHYGYTF
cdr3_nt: TGTGCCAGCTATCGACAGGGGGCCGGCCACTATGGCTACACCTTC

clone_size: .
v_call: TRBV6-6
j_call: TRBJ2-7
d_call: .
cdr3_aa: CASSRHQPPYEQYF
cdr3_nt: TGTGCCAGCAGTCGTCATCAACCCCCCTACGAGCAGTACTTC

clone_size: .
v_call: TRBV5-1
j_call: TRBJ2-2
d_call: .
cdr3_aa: CASSLAGMANTGELFF
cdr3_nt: TGCGCCAGCAGCTTGGCTGGCATGGCGAACACCGGGGAGCTGTTTTTT

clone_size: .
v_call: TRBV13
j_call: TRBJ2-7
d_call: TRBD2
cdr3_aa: CASSPTSGRAGEQYF
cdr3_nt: TGTGCCAGCAGCCCTACGAGCGGGAGGGCTGGGGAGCAGTACTTC

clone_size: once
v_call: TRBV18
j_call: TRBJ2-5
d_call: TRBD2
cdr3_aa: CASASGTQKTQYF
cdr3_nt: TGTGCCAGCGCTAGCGGAACACAAAAGACCCAGTACTTC

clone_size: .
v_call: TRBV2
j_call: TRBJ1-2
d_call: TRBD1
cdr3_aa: CASSPDRGLYGYTF
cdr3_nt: TGTGCCAGCAGTCCGGACAGGGGGCTATATGGCTACACCTTC

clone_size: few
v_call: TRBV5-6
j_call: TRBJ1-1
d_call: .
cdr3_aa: CASSLRAEAFF
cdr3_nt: TGTGCCAGCAGCTTACGGGCTGAAGCTTTCTTT

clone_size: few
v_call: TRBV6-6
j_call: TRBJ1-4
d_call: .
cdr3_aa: CASNGNRDEKLFF
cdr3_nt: TGTGCCAGCAACGGCAACAGGGATGAAAAACTGTTTTTT

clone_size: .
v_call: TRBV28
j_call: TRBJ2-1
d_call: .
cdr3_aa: CASRHNNEQFF
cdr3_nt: TGTGCCAGCAGGCATAACAATGAGCAGTTCTTC

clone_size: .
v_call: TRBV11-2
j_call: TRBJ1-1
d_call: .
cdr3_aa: CASSLERGSTEAFF
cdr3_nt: TGTGCCAGCAGCTTAGAACGGGGTAGCACTGAAGCTTTCTTT

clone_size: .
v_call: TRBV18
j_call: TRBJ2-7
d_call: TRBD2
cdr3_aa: CASSQGIGAGAYEQYF
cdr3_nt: TGTGCCAGCTCACAAGGGATAGGGGCGGGAGCCTACGAGCAGTACTTC

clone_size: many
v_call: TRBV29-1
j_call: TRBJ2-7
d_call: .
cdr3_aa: CSVEGDGSYEQYF
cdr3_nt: TGCAGCGTTGAGGGGGACGGTTCCTACGAGCAGTACTTC

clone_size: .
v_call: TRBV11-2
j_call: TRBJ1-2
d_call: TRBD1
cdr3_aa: CASSLAPGQAYGYTF
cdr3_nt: TGTGCCAGCAGCTTAGCACCGGGACAGGCATATGGCTACACCTTC

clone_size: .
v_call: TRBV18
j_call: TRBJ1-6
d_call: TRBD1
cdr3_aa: CASSPGQGIYNSPLHF
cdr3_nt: TGTGCCAGCTCACCGGGACAGGGGATTTATAATTCACCCCTCCACTTT

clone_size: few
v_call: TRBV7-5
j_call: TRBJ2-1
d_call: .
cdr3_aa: CARSIPSGTSGRGYNEQFF
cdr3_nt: TGTGCCAGAAGCATTCCCTCCGGGACTAGCGGGAGAGGGTACAATGAGCAGTTCTTC

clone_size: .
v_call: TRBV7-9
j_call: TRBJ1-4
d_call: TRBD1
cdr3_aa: CASSLDALWDRSSEKLFF
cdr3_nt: TGTGCCAGCAGCTTAGACGCCCTCTGGGACAGGTCGAGTGAAAAACTGTTTTTT

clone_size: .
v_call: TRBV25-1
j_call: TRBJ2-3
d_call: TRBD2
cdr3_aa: CARLGLAAPDTQYF
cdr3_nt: TGTGCCAGGCTCGGACTAGCGGCGCCAGATACGCAGTATTTT